This T cell receptor (beta chain) was captured by sequencing in a study of T-cell memory formation after mild COVID-19. The CDR3 consists of 13 residues. The ends were cut back, 3 bases at V and 6 bases at J, with 11 bases in the middle. Germline V CDR1 and CDR2: MGHRA, YSYEKL. TCRdb reprocessed the 5' RACE reads via MiXCR and lists one record per CDR3 protein. The sample includes roughly 480,000 distinct CDR3 sequences, approximately 25% seen only once; the top ten take around 12%. The origin of this receptor is an adult woman who had mild COVID-19 (a few samples of this study predate the infection). Cell type and time point are not known. V is TRBV4-1 and J is TRBJ1-1, with a weak D call TRBD1 (6 bases). Input material: PBMCs or a T cell subset sorted from them (not recorded which). The CDR3 bases are TGCGCCAGCAGCCACAACAGGGCCCCTGAAGCTTTCTTT. Translated: CASSHNRAPEAFF.